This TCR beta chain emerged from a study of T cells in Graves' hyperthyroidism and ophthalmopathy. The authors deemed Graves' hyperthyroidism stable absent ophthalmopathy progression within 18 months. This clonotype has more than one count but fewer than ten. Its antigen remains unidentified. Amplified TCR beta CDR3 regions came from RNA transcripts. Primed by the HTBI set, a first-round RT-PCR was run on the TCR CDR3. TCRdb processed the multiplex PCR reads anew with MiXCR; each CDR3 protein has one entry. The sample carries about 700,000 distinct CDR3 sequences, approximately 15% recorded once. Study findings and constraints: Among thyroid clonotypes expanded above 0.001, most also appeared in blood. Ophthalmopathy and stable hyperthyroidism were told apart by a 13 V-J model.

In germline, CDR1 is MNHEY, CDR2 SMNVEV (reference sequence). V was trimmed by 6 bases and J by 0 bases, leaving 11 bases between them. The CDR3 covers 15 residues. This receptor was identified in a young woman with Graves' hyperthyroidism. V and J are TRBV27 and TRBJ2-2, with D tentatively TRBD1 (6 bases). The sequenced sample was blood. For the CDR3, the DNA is TGTGCCAGCAGACCTGGACAGACGAACACCGGGGAGCTGTTTTTT. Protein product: CASRPGQTNTGELFF.